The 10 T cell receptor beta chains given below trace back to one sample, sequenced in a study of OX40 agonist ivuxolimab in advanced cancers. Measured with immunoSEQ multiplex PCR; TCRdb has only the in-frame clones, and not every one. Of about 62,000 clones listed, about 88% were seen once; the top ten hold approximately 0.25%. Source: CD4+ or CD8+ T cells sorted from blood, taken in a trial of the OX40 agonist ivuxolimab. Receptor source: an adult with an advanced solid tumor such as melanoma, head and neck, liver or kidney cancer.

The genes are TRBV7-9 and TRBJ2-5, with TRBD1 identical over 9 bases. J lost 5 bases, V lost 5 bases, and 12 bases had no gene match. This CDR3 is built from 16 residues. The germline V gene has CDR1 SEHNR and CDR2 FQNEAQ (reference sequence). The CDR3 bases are TGTGCCAGCAGCCGACAGGGGGATGTAGCCCAGGAGACCCAGTACTTC. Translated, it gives CASSRQGDVAQETQYF.

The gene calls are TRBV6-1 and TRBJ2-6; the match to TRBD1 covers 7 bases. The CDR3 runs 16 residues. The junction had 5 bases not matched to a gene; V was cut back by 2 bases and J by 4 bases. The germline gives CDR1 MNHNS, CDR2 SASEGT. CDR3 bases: TGTGCCAGCAGTGAAAAGACAGGGATGGGGGCCAACGTCCTGACTTTC. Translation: CASSEKTGMGANVLTF.

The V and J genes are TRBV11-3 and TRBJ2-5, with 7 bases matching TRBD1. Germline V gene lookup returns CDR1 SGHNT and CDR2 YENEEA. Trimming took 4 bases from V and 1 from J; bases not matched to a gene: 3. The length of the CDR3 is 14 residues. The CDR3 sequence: CASSSRQGQETQYF. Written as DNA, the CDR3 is TGTGCCAGCAGCTCTAGACAGGGCCAAGAGACCCAGTACTTC.

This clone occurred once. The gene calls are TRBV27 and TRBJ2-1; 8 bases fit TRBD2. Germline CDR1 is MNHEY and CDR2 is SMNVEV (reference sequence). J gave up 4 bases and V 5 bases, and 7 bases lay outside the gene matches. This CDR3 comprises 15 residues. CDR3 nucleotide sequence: TGTGCCAGCAGTCTACTAGCGGAATTATACAATGAGCAGTTCTTC. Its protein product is CASSLLAELYNEQFF.

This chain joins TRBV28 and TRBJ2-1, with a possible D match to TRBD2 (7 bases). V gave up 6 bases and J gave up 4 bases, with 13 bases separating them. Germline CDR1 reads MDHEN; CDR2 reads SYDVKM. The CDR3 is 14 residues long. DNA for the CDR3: TGTGCCAGCAGCTTGGGGGGGCGGTACAATGAGCAGTTCTTC. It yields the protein CASSLGGRYNEQFF.

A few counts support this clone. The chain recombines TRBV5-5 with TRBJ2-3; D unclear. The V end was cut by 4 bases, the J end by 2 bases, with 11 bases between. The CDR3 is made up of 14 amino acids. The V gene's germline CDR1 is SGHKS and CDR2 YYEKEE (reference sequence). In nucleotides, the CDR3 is TGTGCCAGCAGCAGGTACAGAGACACAGATACGCAGTATTTT. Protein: CASSRYRDTDTQYF.

Here the CDR3 reads CASSIQGMVAKNIQYF. CDR3 DNA: TGTGCCAGTAGTATTCAAGGGATGGTTGCCAAAAACATTCAGTACTTC. The rearrangement uses TRBV19 and TRBJ2-4; the D is unclear. This CDR3 comprises 16 residues. The V gene's germline CDR1 is LNHDA and CDR2 SQIVND (reference sequence). V gave up 3 bases and J gave up 1 base, with 13 bases separating them.

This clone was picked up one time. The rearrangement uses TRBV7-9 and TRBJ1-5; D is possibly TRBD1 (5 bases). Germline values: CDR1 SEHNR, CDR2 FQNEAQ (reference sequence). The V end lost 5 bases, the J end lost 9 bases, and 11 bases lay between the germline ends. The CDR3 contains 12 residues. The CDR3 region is CASSPRDGPQHF. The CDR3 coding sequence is TGTGCCAGCAGCCCGCGGGACGGGCCCCAGCATTTT.

The CDR3 DNA sequence: TGTGCCAGCAGCCTCCTCCGGGACCTCGGAGGCGGGGAGCTGTTTTTT. Protein sequence: CASSLLRDLGGGELFF. The chain joins TRBV7-9 to TRBJ2-2, with D possibly being TRBD1 or TRBD2 (5 bases each). The V end was cut by 5 bases, the J end by 7 bases, with 20 bases between. The CDR3 has 16 residues. Germline CDR1 SEHNR, CDR2 FQNEAQ (reference sequence).

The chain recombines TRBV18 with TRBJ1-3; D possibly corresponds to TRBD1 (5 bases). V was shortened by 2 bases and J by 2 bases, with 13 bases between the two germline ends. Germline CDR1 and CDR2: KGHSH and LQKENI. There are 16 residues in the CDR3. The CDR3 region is CASSPVKGTTGNTIYF. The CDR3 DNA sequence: TGTGCCAGCTCACCAGTTAAAGGGACTACTGGAAACACCATATATTTT.